These 17 T cell receptor beta chains came from one sample sequenced in a study of blood T cell repertoires in COVID-19. TCRdb's table, derived via immunoSEQ multiplex PCR, lists solely in-frame clones and lacks some. The table records about 170,000 clones, roughly 88% of them present only once. Sequencing was performed on peripheral blood. The receptors stem from a man between 60 and 75 years old who had recovered from COVID-19.

The chain recombines TRBV5-1 with TRBJ1-1, with 8 positions matching TRBD1. Germline CDR1 SGHRS, CDR2 YFSETQ. The J segment lost 1 base and the V segment lost 6 bases, leaving 5 bases of the junction unmatched. CDR3 size: 14 residues. Written as DNA, the CDR3 is TGCGCCAGCACTCCCGGACAGGGGAACACTGAAGCTTTCTTT. It specifies CASTPGQGNTEAFF.

This clone was counted between two and nine times. The CDR3 here is CASSLGLAGRETQYF. In DNA, the CDR3 is TGCGCCAGCAGCTTGGGACTAGCGGGGCGAGAGACCCAGTACTTC. The rearrangement links TRBV5-1 to TRBJ2-5; 11 bases are a match to TRBD2. Germline CDR1 and CDR2: SGHRS and YFSETQ. This CDR3 comprises 15 residues. J gave up 4 bases and V 0 bases, and 2 bases lay outside the gene matches. Combining the CDR3 with reference TRBV5-1 and TRBJ2-5 gives the whole variable domain KAGVTQTPRYLIKTRGQQVTLSCSPISGHRSVSWYQQTPGQGLQFLFEYFSETQRNKGNFPGRFSGRQFSNSRSEMNVSTLELGDSALYLCASSLGLAGRETQYFGPGTRLLVL.

The V and J genes are TRBV25-1 and TRBJ2-5, with a tentative D call TRBD2 (5 bases). The CDR3 is 13 residues long. V was shortened by 3 bases and J by 4 bases, with 9 bases between the two germline ends. Germline V gene lookup returns CDR1 MGHDK and CDR2 SYGVNS. In DNA, the CDR3 is TGTGCCAGCAGTGAGGTGCTAGCAGAGACCCAGTACTTC. Translation gives CASSEVLAETQYF.

The rearrangement links TRBV6-5 to TRBJ1-6, with D tentatively TRBD1 (5 bases). This CDR3 has 13 residues. From germline, CDR1 is MNHEY and CDR2 SVGAGI. The CDR3: CVASARVNSPLHF. As DNA, the CDR3 is TGTGTCGCGTCGGCCAGGGTTAATTCACCCCTCCACTTT.

Only a few counts were recorded for this clone. The gene calls are TRBV3-1 (or the pseudogene TRBV3-2) and TRBJ1-2; D is possibly TRBD1 (6 bases). Per the germline V gene, CDR1 is LGHDT and CDR2 is YNNKEL (reference sequence). This CDR3 has 13 amino acids. The V end was cut by 4 bases, the J end by 7 bases, with 13 bases between. The CDR3 spells CASSPRGKGGYTF. The CDR3 region has the DNA TGTGCCAGCAGCCCCAGGGGTAAAGGTGGCTACACCTTC.

This clone appeared once. CDR3 residues: CASSGQGYGYTF. The CDR3 DNA sequence: TGTGCCAGCAGTGGACAGGGTTATGGCTACACCTTC. The rearrangement joins TRBV2 to TRBJ1-2; 7 bases match TRBD1. The junction had 1 base not matched to a gene; V was cut back by 4 bases and J by 5 bases. This CDR3 has 12 residues. Per the germline V gene, CDR1 is SNHLY and CDR2 is FYNNEI.

In the case of this clone: Compared with germline, one end of the junction differs, possibly owing to a read error. The chain joins TRBV2 to TRBJ1-6, with TRBD1 identical over 8 bases. The CDR3 has 18 amino acids. Germline loops: CDR1 SNHLY, CDR2 FYNNEI. CDR3 DNA sequence: TGTGCCAGCAGTAAAGCGGGTGGACAGGGATCCTATAATTCACCCCTCCACTTT. Encoded protein: CASSKAGGQGSYNSPLHF.

The chain combines TRBV6-4 with TRBJ1-3; D possibly corresponds to TRBD1 (6 bases). Germline V CDR1 and CDR2: MRHNA, SNTAGT. The CDR3 totals 16 residues. The germline V and J ends were trimmed by 5 bases and 2 bases, with 16 bases remaining between them. This CDR3 reads CASSPLQGVPGNTIYF. CDR3 DNA: TGTGCCAGCAGTCCATTACAGGGCGTCCCTGGAAACACCATATATTTT.

This clone was recorded only once. This sequence joins TRBV9 and TRBJ1-2, with D tentatively TRBD1 (6 bases). CDR3 length: 13 residues. Per the germline V gene, CDR1 is SGDLS and CDR2 is YYNGEE. With 0 bases removed from V and 8 bases from J, the gap between germline ends came to 11 bases. The CDR3 protein is CASSVDEDSGYTF. The CDR3 DNA sequence: TGTGCCAGCAGCGTAGATGAGGACAGCGGCTACACCTTC.

The genes are TRBV5-1 and TRBJ2-2; 8 nucleotides match TRBD1. The CDR3 contains 16 residues. The J segment lost 1 base and the V segment lost 2 bases, leaving 4 bases of the junction unmatched. Germline V gene data show CDR1 as SGHRS and CDR2 as YFSETQ. The CDR3 region is CASSLLGTGNTGELFF. In nucleotides, the CDR3 is TGCGCCAGCAGCTTACTCGGGACAGGGAACACCGGGGAGCTGTTTTTT.

V and J are TRBV5-5 and TRBJ2-3; 9 bases are a match to TRBD2. Germline V gene data show CDR1 as SGHKS and CDR2 as YYEKEE (reference sequence). Trimming took 0 bases from V and 5 from J; bases not matched to a gene: 13. This CDR3 contains 18 residues. This CDR3 is CASSLVSAGTSSGDTQYF. CDR3 in DNA: TGTGCCAGCAGCTTGGTGTCCGCCGGGACTAGCAGTGGAGATACGCAGTATTTT. The variable domain in full, with the rest retrieved from reference TRBV5-5 and TRBJ2-3, is DAGVTQSPTHLIKTRGQQVTLRCSPISGHKSVSWYQQVLGQGPQFIFQYYEKEERGRGNFPDRFSARQFPNYSSELNVNALLLGDSALYLCASSLVSAGTSSGDTQYFGPGTRLTVL.

This chain links TRBV10-3 with TRBJ1-6; no reliable D call. Between the trimmed V and J ends, which lost 6 bases and 6 bases, there was a span of 9 bases. Per germline, CDR1 ENHRY and CDR2 SYGVKD. CDR3 length: 13 residues. This chain's CDR3 is CAISEQSNSPLHF. The CDR3 DNA follows: TGTGCCATCAGCGAACAGAGTAATTCACCCCTCCACTTT.

The chain is built from TRBV27 and TRBJ2-1; 7 bases fit TRBD2. This CDR3 region has 13 residues. The germline V gene encodes CDR1 MNHEY and CDR2 SMNVEV (reference sequence). J lost 7 bases, V lost 6 bases, and 6 bases had no gene match. This CDR3 reads CASRVIAGNEQFF. For the CDR3, the DNA is TGTGCCAGCAGGGTTATAGCGGGTAATGAGCAGTTCTTC.

V is TRBV6-1 and J is TRBJ1-2, with 7 positions matching TRBD1. CDR1 is MNHNS and CDR2 is SASEGT in the germline V gene. The CDR3 has 14 amino acids. V gave up 0 bases and J gave up 8 bases; unmatched junction bases: 6. The CDR3 protein is CASSEAPKDRGYTF. The CDR3 coding sequence is TGTGCCAGCAGTGAAGCGCCCAAGGACAGGGGCTACACCTTC.

The rearrangement joins TRBV6-5 to TRBJ1-3; D gene ambiguous. Germline V gene data show CDR1 as MNHEY and CDR2 as SVGAGI. The CDR3 has 15 residues. The V end was cut by 2 bases, the J end by 0 bases, with 8 bases between. CDR3 region: CASSYRLFSGNTIYF. In DNA, the CDR3 is TGTGCCAGCAGTTACCGACTATTCTCTGGAAACACCATATATTTT.

The gene calls are TRBV9 and TRBJ1-2; TRBD1 is a possible D gene (5 bases). The CDR3 extends over 11 amino acids. The germline gives CDR1 SGDLS, CDR2 YYNGEE. The germline V and J ends were trimmed by 7 bases and 2 bases, with 6 bases remaining between them. CDR3 loop: CASWGNYGYTF. Written as DNA, the CDR3 is TGTGCCAGCTGGGGCAACTATGGCTACACCTTC.

The chain couples TRBV19 to TRBJ1-2, with D maybe TRBD1 (5 bases). With 8 bases removed from V and 0 bases from J, the gap between germline ends came to 13 bases. This CDR3 comprises 14 residues. Germline V gene lookup returns CDR1 LNHDA and CDR2 SQIVND (reference sequence). This CDR3 is CASQRDPANYGYTF. The CDR3 nucleotides read TGTGCCAGTCAGCGGGACCCAGCTAACTATGGCTACACCTTC.